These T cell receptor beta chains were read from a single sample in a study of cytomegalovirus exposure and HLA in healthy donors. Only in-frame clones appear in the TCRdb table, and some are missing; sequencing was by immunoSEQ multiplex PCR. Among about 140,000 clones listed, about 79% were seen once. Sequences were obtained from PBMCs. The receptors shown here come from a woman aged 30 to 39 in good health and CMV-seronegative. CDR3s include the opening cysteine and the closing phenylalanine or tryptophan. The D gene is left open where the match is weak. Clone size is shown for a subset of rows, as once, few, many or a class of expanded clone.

CDR3 DNA: TGTGCCAGCAGTTACTCTGGTGGTGGGGGCCGTGAGACCCAGTACTTC; CDR3 protein: CASSYSGGGGRETQYF; V gene: TRBV6-5; clone size: NA; J gene: TRBJ2-5; D gene: NA
CDR3 DNA: TGTGCCAGCAGTGATGGTCAGGTCTATGGCTACACCTTC; CDR3 protein: CASSDGQVYGYTF; V gene: TRBV25-1; clone size: once; J gene: TRBJ1-2; D gene: NA
CDR3 DNA: TGTGCCAGCACCCAAATCTCCAGCTCCTACAATGAGCAGTTCTTC; CDR3 protein: CASTQISSSYNEQFF; V gene: TRBV6-1; clone size: NA; J gene: TRBJ2-1; D gene: NA
CDR3 DNA: TGTGCCAGCAGCCAAGTCACAGGGGGCGCCCCTAACTATGGCTACACCTTC; CDR3 protein: CASSQVTGGAPNYGYTF; V gene: TRBV4-2; clone size: NA; J gene: TRBJ1-2; D gene: TRBD1
CDR3 DNA: TGCGCCAGCAGCTTGGACAGGGGCGAGCAGTACTTC; CDR3 protein: CASSLDRGEQYF; V gene: TRBV5-1; clone size: NA; J gene: TRBJ2-7; D gene: TRBD1
CDR3 DNA: TGCGCCAGCCGACGACACTCATCTAACTATGGCTACACCTTC; CDR3 protein: CASRRHSSNYGYTF; V gene: TRBV5-1; clone size: NA; J gene: TRBJ1-2; D gene: NA
CDR3 DNA: TGTGCCAGTAGAGACCGGGACAGCCTTAATGAAAAACTGTTTTTT; CDR3 protein: CASRDRDSLNEKLFF; V gene: TRBV19; clone size: NA; J gene: TRBJ1-4; D gene: TRBD1
CDR3 DNA: TGTGCCAGCAGCCAAGACAGGGGGTTCTATGGCTACACCTTC; CDR3 protein: CASSQDRGFYGYTF; V gene: TRBV14; clone size: NA; J gene: TRBJ1-2; D gene: TRBD1
CDR3 DNA: TGTGCCAGCAGTTACCGAGCAGGGGTGGTCTCACCCCTCCACTTT; CDR3 protein: CASSYRAGVVSPLHF; V gene: TRBV6-5; clone size: NA; J gene: TRBJ1-6; D gene: NA
CDR3 DNA: TGTGCCAGCAGTTATATCGGGACAGGATTGACCGGGGAGCTGTTTTTT; CDR3 protein: CASSYIGTGLTGELFF; V gene: TRBV6-5; clone size: NA; J gene: TRBJ2-2; D gene: TRBD1
CDR3 DNA: TGTGCCAGCAGTTTGGGGGCAGAATATAGCAATCAGCCCCAGCATTTT; CDR3 protein: CASSLGAEYSNQPQHF; V gene: TRBV27; clone size: NA; J gene: TRBJ1-5; D gene: NA
CDR3 DNA: TGTGCCAGCAGCTTAGGGGCAGGGCGAGAGACCCAGTACTTC; CDR3 protein: CASSLGAGRETQYF; V gene: TRBV11-2; clone size: NA; J gene: TRBJ2-5; D gene: NA
CDR3 DNA: TGTGCCAGCAGTCAGGGGGCGACGGTCACCGGGGAGCTGTTTTTT; CDR3 protein: CASSQGATVTGELFF; V gene: TRBV9; clone size: NA; J gene: TRBJ2-2; D gene: TRBD1
CDR3 DNA: TGTGCCAGCAGCTTCACGCGGGGAACTAATGAAAAACTGTTTTTT; CDR3 protein: CASSFTRGTNEKLFF; V gene: TRBV14; clone size: NA; J gene: TRBJ1-4; D gene: NA
CDR3 DNA: TGTGCCAGCAGCGTGAGGACAGGGGATGGCTACACCTTC; CDR3 protein: CASSVRTGDGYTF; V gene: TRBV9; clone size: NA; J gene: TRBJ1-2; D gene: TRBD1
CDR3 DNA: TGTGCCATCACGGAGGGGAACTATGGCTACACCTTC; CDR3 protein: CAITEGNYGYTF; V gene: TRBV10-3; clone size: NA; J gene: TRBJ1-2; D gene: NA
CDR3 DNA: TGTGCCAGCAGCCTCTTTAGGGGGACAGGTGACATCCAGAACACTGAAGCTTTCTTT; CDR3 protein: CASSLFRGTGDIQNTEAFF; V gene: TRBV7-3; clone size: NA; J gene: TRBJ1-1; D gene: TRBD1
CDR3 DNA: TGTGCCACCGGACAGGGGGTTTCTTACGAGCAGTACTTC; CDR3 protein: CATGQGVSYEQYF; V gene: TRBV6-6; clone size: NA; J gene: TRBJ2-7; D gene: TRBD1
CDR3 DNA: TGTGCCAGCAGCTTGGGGTCGGGGGACGAGCAGTACTTC; CDR3 protein: CASSLGSGDEQYF; V gene: TRBV13; clone size: NA; J gene: TRBJ2-7; D gene: NA
CDR3 DNA: TGTGCCAGCAGCAGAAGGGAGAACTATGGCTACACCTTC; CDR3 protein: CASSRRENYGYTF; V gene: TRBV2; clone size: once; J gene: TRBJ1-2; D gene: NA
CDR3 DNA: TGCGCCAGCAGCCAAGGGATCGGGAGGGTCTTC; CDR3 protein: CASSQGIGRVF; V gene: TRBV4-3; clone size: NA; J gene: TRBJ2-1; D gene: TRBD2
CDR3 DNA: TGTGCTAGCAGCCCGGGACAGCTCTCCTACGAGCAGTACTTC; CDR3 protein: CASSPGQLSYEQYF; V gene: TRBV11-2; clone size: NA; J gene: TRBJ2-7; D gene: TRBD1
CDR3 DNA: TGTGCCAGCAGCTCCCGGGCCAGGGGGTATGAGCAGTTCTTC; CDR3 protein: CASSSRARGYEQFF; V gene: TRBV7-3; clone size: NA; J gene: TRBJ2-1; D gene: TRBD1
CDR3 DNA: TGTGCCAGTAGGGACAGGGGCAATCAGCCCCAGCATTTT; CDR3 protein: CASRDRGNQPQHF; V gene: TRBV19; clone size: NA; J gene: TRBJ1-5; D gene: TRBD1
CDR3 DNA: TGCAGCGTACTACAGGGATTGGGCGCCGGGGAGCTGTTTTTT; CDR3 protein: CSVLQGLGAGELFF; V gene: TRBV29-1; clone size: few; J gene: TRBJ2-2; D gene: NA
CDR3 DNA: TGTGCCAGCAGCAAAGGCAAACCGGGACAGCAAGAAAAACTGTTTTTT; CDR3 protein: CASSKGKPGQQEKLFF; V gene: TRBV21-1; clone size: NA; J gene: TRBJ1-4; D gene: NA
CDR3 DNA: TGTGCCAGCAGTGCCGGGGGGGGAGAGACCCAGTACTTC; CDR3 protein: CASSAGGGETQYF; V gene: TRBV9; clone size: NA; J gene: TRBJ2-5; D gene: TRBD2
CDR3 DNA: TGTGCCAGCAGTTCTCCAGGGAATAATGCCTACAATGAGCAGTTCTTC; CDR3 protein: CASSSPGNNAYNEQFF; V gene: TRBV28; clone size: few; J gene: TRBJ2-1; D gene: NA
CDR3 DNA: TGTGCCAGCAGCTTAGTAACGCAGGGGCAGGCTGGCTACACCTTC; CDR3 protein: CASSLVTQGQAGYTF; V gene: TRBV7-6; clone size: NA; J gene: TRBJ1-2; D gene: NA
CDR3 DNA: TGTGCCAGCAGTGAGCAGGGGCCGAGCGAAAAACTGTTTTTT; CDR3 protein: CASSEQGPSEKLFF; V gene: TRBV2; clone size: few; J gene: TRBJ1-4; D gene: NA
CDR3 DNA: TGTGCCAGCAGCTTAGGGCAGTACAATGAGCAGTTCTTC; CDR3 protein: CASSLGQYNEQFF; V gene: TRBV7-6; clone size: NA; J gene: TRBJ2-1; D gene: NA
CDR3 DNA: TGTGCCAGCAGCTTAGACAGGGTAGAGGGCTACACCTTC; CDR3 protein: CASSLDRVEGYTF; V gene: TRBV7-8; clone size: NA; J gene: TRBJ1-2; D gene: NA
CDR3 DNA: TGTGCCAGCAGCTTAGGAGGGGGTTACGAGCAGTACTTC; CDR3 protein: CASSLGGGYEQYF; V gene: TRBV11-1; clone size: NA; J gene: TRBJ2-7; D gene: NA
CDR3 DNA: TGTGCCAGCAGGCCCTTCCCCCGGACTGGGCAGTTCTTC; CDR3 protein: CASRPFPRTGQFF; V gene: TRBV7-2; clone size: few; J gene: TRBJ2-1; D gene: NA
CDR3 DNA: TGCAGCGGAGAGACAGGGACAGATACGCAGTATTTT; CDR3 protein: CSGETGTDTQYF; V gene: TRBV29-1; clone size: NA; J gene: TRBJ2-3; D gene: TRBD1
CDR3 DNA: TGTGCCAGCTCACTGGGACAGGGTCCTTTCTTT; CDR3 protein: CASSLGQGPFF; V gene: TRBV18; clone size: NA; J gene: TRBJ1-1; D gene: TRBD1
CDR3 DNA: TGCGCCAGCAGGGGACAGGCCGATAAAGCTTTCTTT; CDR3 protein: CASRGQADKAFF; V gene: TRBV5-1; clone size: NA; J gene: TRBJ1-1; D gene: TRBD1
CDR3 DNA: TGCGCCAGCAGCTACCAGGGTCCCTATGGCTACACCTTC; CDR3 protein: CASSYQGPYGYTF; V gene: TRBV5-1; clone size: NA; J gene: TRBJ1-2; D gene: NA
CDR3 DNA: TGCGCCAGCAGCCCTGACTACACTGGGTACAATGAGCAGTTCTTC; CDR3 protein: CASSPDYTGYNEQFF; V gene: TRBV5-1; clone size: NA; J gene: TRBJ2-1; D gene: NA
CDR3 DNA: TGTGCCAGCAGTTCGAAGCGATCGGCCAAAAACATTCAGTACTTC; CDR3 protein: CASSSKRSAKNIQYF; V gene: TRBV6-5; clone size: NA; J gene: TRBJ2-4; D gene: NA
CDR3 DNA: TGTGCCAGCAGCTTGGACGTTAGCTCCTACAATGAGCAGTTCTTC; CDR3 protein: CASSLDVSSYNEQFF; V gene: TRBV5-5; clone size: NA; J gene: TRBJ2-1; D gene: NA
CDR3 DNA: TGTGCCAGCAGAGAGACAGGAAGAGATACGCAGTATTTT; CDR3 protein: CASRETGRDTQYF; V gene: TRBV6-1; clone size: NA; J gene: TRBJ2-3; D gene: NA
CDR3 DNA: TGTGCCAGCAGTGGGGACAGGACAATCACAGATACGCAGTATTTT; CDR3 protein: CASSGDRTITDTQYF; V gene: TRBV6-1; clone size: NA; J gene: TRBJ2-3; D gene: TRBD1
CDR3 DNA: TGCAGCGTTGAAGAGCCAGTTCAAAAGGAGGACTTT; CDR3 protein: CSVEEPVQKEDF; V gene: TRBV29-1; clone size: few; J gene: TRBJ1-6; D gene: NA
CDR3 DNA: TGTGCCAGTAGTATAGACGGCCCATCGCGGGGGGGCACAGATACGCAGTATTTT; CDR3 protein: CASSIDGPSRGGTDTQYF; V gene: TRBV19; clone size: NA; J gene: TRBJ2-3; D gene: TRBD2
CDR3 DNA: TGTGCCGGGACAGGGTTGGGCACTGAAGCTTTCTTT; CDR3 protein: CAGTGLGTEAFF; V gene: TRBV30; clone size: NA; J gene: TRBJ1-1; D gene: TRBD1
CDR3 DNA: TGTGCCAGCAGCACTAGCGGGGTGTTCGGCCTCGAGCAGTACTTC; CDR3 protein: CASSTSGVFGLEQYF; V gene: TRBV27; clone size: NA; J gene: TRBJ2-7; D gene: TRBD2
CDR3 DNA: TGTGCCAGCAGTCAGGAGGGTGGCTACACCTTC; CDR3 protein: CASSQEGGYTF; V gene: TRBV6-5; clone size: NA; J gene: TRBJ1-2; D gene: NA
CDR3 DNA: TGTGCCAGCACCCCACCGGGGACAGGGTTGACTGAAGCTTTCTTT; CDR3 protein: CASTPPGTGLTEAFF; V gene: TRBV7-9; clone size: NA; J gene: TRBJ1-1; D gene: TRBD1
CDR3 DNA: TGTGCCGGAGCAAAAACCACAGGACCACAAGAGACCCAGTACTTC; CDR3 protein: CAGAKTTGPQETQYF; V gene: TRBV30; clone size: NA; J gene: TRBJ2-5; D gene: NA
CDR3 DNA: TGCGCCAGCAGCGACAGAGGTCCCTACAATGAGCAGTTCTTC; CDR3 protein: CASSDRGPYNEQFF; V gene: TRBV5-1; clone size: NA; J gene: TRBJ2-1; D gene: NA
CDR3 DNA: TGTGCCATCAGTGGGGACAGGATTAGCAATCAGCCCCAGCATTTT; CDR3 protein: CAISGDRISNQPQHF; V gene: TRBV10-3; clone size: few; J gene: TRBJ1-5; D gene: TRBD1
CDR3 DNA: TGTGCCAGCAGTGTCTACTCCTACGAGCAGTACTTC; CDR3 protein: CASSVYSYEQYF; V gene: TRBV25-1; clone size: NA; J gene: TRBJ2-7; D gene: NA
CDR3 DNA: TGTGCCAGCAGCTTGGCTCCGACAGGGGTAGTGGAGACCCAGTACTTC; CDR3 protein: CASSLAPTGVVETQYF; V gene: TRBV5-8; clone size: few; J gene: TRBJ2-5; D gene: TRBD1
CDR3 DNA: TGTGCCAGCAGCTTAGCTCCGACAGTAGCTAACTATGGCTACACCTTC; CDR3 protein: CASSLAPTVANYGYTF; V gene: TRBV11-1; clone size: NA; J gene: TRBJ1-2; D gene: NA
CDR3 DNA: TGCGCCAGCAGCTTAAGTACAGGACGAACAGATACGCAGTATTTT; CDR3 protein: CASSLSTGRTDTQYF; V gene: TRBV5-1; clone size: few; J gene: TRBJ2-3; D gene: NA
CDR3 DNA: TGTGCCAGTACCCCCGGGACAGGGTCTCTCGGGGCCAACGTCCTGACTTTC; CDR3 protein: CASTPGTGSLGANVLTF; V gene: TRBV19; clone size: few; J gene: TRBJ2-6; D gene: TRBD1